This entry lists 21 T cell receptor beta chains sequenced from one sample in a study of cytomegalovirus exposure and HLA in healthy donors (dated by TCRdb to 2016 to 2017). The method behind the library was the immunoSEQ multiplex PCR assay. The multiplex PCR relied on a mix of 60 forward primers for TCR Vbeta segments and 13 reverse primers for TCR Jbeta segments. Imported from immuneACCESS, the table was reduced by TCRdb to in-frame sequences with V and J called. These copies leave out some clones; in studies compared against another copy, an unresolved V gene accounts for under half, and the cause of the remainder is not known. For this sample, the table gives 90,000 to 150,000 clones. 3.6% of the sample is taken by the ten largest. The source material was PBMCs. Receptors were obtained from a man aged 18 to 29 in good health and CMV-seronegative.

The V and J genes are TRBV2 and TRBJ2-2; perhaps TRBD2 as D (5 bases). Trimming stripped 3 bases from V and 8 bases from J, with 10 bases between. CDR1 and CDR2 (germline): SNHLY, FYNNEI. CDR3 length: 13 amino acids. The CDR3 region has the DNA TGTGCCAGCAGTGATGCGGGTTGGGGGGAGCTGTTTTTT. This codes for CASSDAGWGELFF.

The chain uses TRBV2 and TRBJ2-7; weak D call: TRBD1 (6 bases). This CDR3 is built from 14 residues. V shed 5 bases and J shed 7 bases, with 18 bases lying between them. Germline V gives CDR1 SNHLY, CDR2 FYNNEI. The chain's CDR3 is CASSSGTSQEEQYF. CDR3 sequence (DNA): TGTGCCAGCAGTTCCGGGACATCGCAGGAAGAGCAGTACTTC. The full variable domain, completed using reference TRBV2 and TRBJ2-7, is EPEVTQTPSHQVTQMGQEVILRCVPISNHLYFYWYRQILGQKVEFLVSFYNNEISEKSEIFDDQFSVERPDGSNFTLKIRSTKLEDSAMYFCASSSGTSQEEQYFGPGTRLTVT.

This chain uses TRBV6-5 with TRBJ1-1, with unresolved D. V lost 7 bases, J lost 0 bases, and 9 bases lay in between. The CDR3 length is 13 residues. Germline V gives CDR1 MNHEY, CDR2 SVGAGI. CDR3 sequence (DNA): TGTGCCAGCACAGTCGATATGAACACTGAAGCTTTCTTT. It specifies CASTVDMNTEAFF.

This chain uses TRBV7-2 with TRBJ1-5; D is possibly TRBD1 (5 bases). Germline-derived CDR1 and CDR2 are SGHTA and FQGNSA. The CDR3 runs 16 residues. V lost 5 bases to trimming and J lost 2 bases, with 16 bases between them. CDR3 in DNA: TGTGCCAGCAGCCAAAATTCGGGGGGAGGCAATCAGCCCCAGCATTTT. It encodes CASSQNSGGGNQPQHF.

The chain is built from TRBV20-1 and TRBJ1-5; D is unclear. From germline, CDR1 is DFQATT and CDR2 SNEGSKA (reference sequence). This CDR3 region has 11 residues. Trimming removed 6 bases from V and 11 bases from J, with 14 bases in between. The CDR3 nucleotides are TGCAGTGCCGCGGCAGAAATAGCCCAGCATTTT. Protein product: CSAAAEIAQHF.

V is TRBV11-2 and J is TRBJ2-3; 7 nucleotides line up with TRBD1. Germline-derived CDR1 and CDR2 are SGHAT and FQNNGV. The V segment lost 4 bases and the J segment 1 base; nucleotides outside the gene matches: 5. The CDR3 runs 15 residues. The CDR3 DNA reads as TGTGCCAGCAGCTCAACAGGACAGGGCACAGATACGCAGTATTTT. Protein: CASSSTGQGTDTQYF.

This chain connects TRBV9 to TRBJ1-5, with D possibly matching TRBD1 (6 bases). The CDR3 has 13 amino acids. Trimming removed 4 bases at V and 13 bases at J, with 18 bases between. Germline V gene data show CDR1 as SGDLS and CDR2 as YYNGEE. CDR3 coding DNA: TGTGCCAGCAGCCCTTCCCCGACAGGTACACAGCATTTT. It is translated as CASSPSPTGTQHF.

The chain combines TRBV4-1 with TRBJ1-2; 9 bases match TRBD1. Unmatched junction bases numbered 10, after V lost 2 bases and J lost 9 bases. The CDR3 extends over 15 amino acids. Germline V gives CDR1 MGHRA, CDR2 YSYEKL. CDR3 region: CASSQPAGTGMSYTF. CDR3 coding DNA: TGCGCCAGCAGCCAACCTGCCGGGACAGGGATGAGCTACACCTTC.

The V call is TRBV2, the J call TRBJ2-5; 7 positions agree with TRBD2. The germline V gene encodes CDR1 SNHLY and CDR2 FYNNEI. Germline trimming cut 8 bases from V and 7 bases from J; bases unmatched to any gene: 4. The CDR3 has 11 amino acids. Here the CDR3 DNA reads TGTGCCAGCCTCCAGCGGGGGACCCAGTACTTC. Translating gives CASLQRGTQYF.

The gene calls are TRBV5-6 and TRBJ2-7, with 7 bases fitting TRBD2. J was trimmed by 1 base and V by 5 bases; bases with no gene match: 18. The germline V gene has CDR1 SGHDT and CDR2 YYEEEE. The CDR3 covers 18 residues. In DNA, the CDR3 is TGTGCCAGCAGGGTCGGGGAGGGGAGTTATTCTTGGTCCTACGAGCAGTACTTC. Translated: CASRVGEGSYSWSYEQYF.

This rearrangement joins TRBV12-5 to TRBJ1-2, with 7 bases lining up with TRBD1. V lost 5 bases, J lost 4 bases, and 7 bases stayed unmatched. The CDR3 has 14 residues. The germline CDR1 and CDR2 sequences are LGHNT and FRNRAP. The CDR3 DNA sequence: TGTGCTAGTGGTCCCCAAGGGGACAGCTATGGCTACACCTTC. Encoded protein: CASGPQGDSYGYTF.

The chain carries TRBV27 and TRBJ2-3; 10 positions match TRBD1. V was pared by 5 bases and J by 3 bases, with 5 bases of the junction left unmatched. CDR1 is MNHEY and CDR2 is SMNVEV in the germline V gene (reference sequence). The length of the CDR3 is 15 residues. The CDR3 region is CASSPRTGGTDTQYF. The CDR3 nucleotides read TGTGCCAGCAGTCCAAGGACAGGGGGGACAGATACGCAGTATTTT.

This rearrangement joins TRBV10-1 to TRBJ2-1; 7 bases line up with TRBD1. Germline trimming cut 2 bases from V and 4 bases from J; bases unmatched to any gene: 8. The CDR3 runs 16 residues. From germline, CDR1 is WNHNN and CDR2 SYGVQD (reference sequence). CDR3 amino acids: CASSETLGQLYNEQFF. The DNA for the CDR3 is TGCGCCAGCAGTGAGACCTTGGGACAGCTGTACAATGAGCAGTTCTTC.

The CDR3: CASSSIVDITDTQYF. The CDR3 bases are TGTGCCAGCAGTTCCATAGTAGACATCACAGATACGCAGTATTTT. The chain carries TRBV27 and TRBJ2-3; D remains ambiguous. The CDR3 sequence is 15 residues long. Germline V gene lookup returns CDR1 MNHEY and CDR2 SMNVEV (reference sequence). Trimming took off 4 bases at V and 2 bases at J, with 13 bases between the two ends.

The chain links TRBV2 to TRBJ2-2; TRBD1 aligns across 9 bases. The CDR3 covers 16 residues. Per the germline V gene, CDR1 is SNHLY and CDR2 is FYNNEI. V gave up 7 bases and J gave up 6 bases; unmatched junction bases: 12. CDR3 sequence reads: CASKRGGQGTPGELFF. The CDR3, as DNA: TGTGCCAGCAAACGAGGGGGACAGGGAACGCCCGGGGAGCTGTTTTTT. Filled out from reference TRBV2 and TRBJ2-2, the complete variable domain reads EPEVTQTPSHQVTQMGQEVILRCVPISNHLYFYWYRQILGQKVEFLVSFYNNEISEKSEIFDDQFSVERPDGSNFTLKIRSTKLEDSAMYFCASKRGGQGTPGELFFGEGSRLTVL.

The chain is built from TRBV27 and TRBJ2-2, with D perhaps matching TRBD1 (5 bases). Germline V gene sequence: CDR1 MNHEY, CDR2 SMNVEV (reference sequence). This CDR3 has 19 amino acids. The V gene lost 3 bases and the J gene lost 3 bases, with 23 bases spanning the gap. The CDR3 loop reads CASSLGPVGVSPDTGELFF. For the CDR3, the DNA is TGTGCCAGCAGTTTGGGGCCGGTGGGTGTGTCACCGGACACCGGGGAGCTGTTTTTT.

The chain links TRBV6-5 to TRBJ2-1, with 7 bases identical to TRBD2. The junction had 1 base not matched to a gene; V was cut back by 0 bases and J by 2 bases. The germline V gene has CDR1 MNHEY and CDR2 SVGAGI. The CDR3 is 15 residues long. The CDR3 here is CASSYSREAYNEQFF. CDR3 sequence (DNA): TGTGCCAGCAGTTACTCACGGGAGGCCTACAATGAGCAGTTCTTC.

J is TRBJ1-2 and V is TRBV6-4, with 8 bases identical to TRBD1. Germline-derived CDR1 and CDR2 are MRHNA and SNTAGT. Unmatched junction bases numbered 4, after V lost 6 bases and J lost 4 bases. This CDR3 is 13 amino acids long. The CDR3 bases are TGTGCCAGCAGATTCGGGACAGGCTATGGCTACACCTTC. Translation gives CASRFGTGYGYTF.

The chain is built from TRBV5-6 and TRBJ2-3; TRBD2 matches at 13 bases. This CDR3 spans 16 amino acids. Germline-derived CDR1 and CDR2 are SGHDT and YYEEEE. The V segment lost 3 bases and the J segment 2 bases; nucleotides outside the gene matches: 3. The CDR3 coding sequence is TGTGCCAGCAGCTCGGGACTAGCGGGGATCACAGATACGCAGTATTTT. Its protein is CASSSGLAGITDTQYF.

The J gene is TRBJ2-7, the V gene TRBV19, with D perhaps TRBD2 (5 bases). Trimming pared 6 bases from V and 2 bases from J, leaving 11 bases between. The germline CDR1 and CDR2 sequences are LNHDA and SQIVND (reference sequence). The CDR3 consists of 13 residues. The CDR3 is CASRGAATYEQYF. CDR3 coding DNA: TGTGCCAGTAGGGGAGCGGCAACCTACGAGCAGTACTTC.

The chain recombines TRBV5-4 with TRBJ2-1; TRBD2 aligns across 7 bases. V trimming: 0 bases; J trimming: 7 bases; junction bases outside the gene matches: 4. Germline lookup yields CDR1 SGHNT and CDR2 YYREEE (reference sequence). CDR3 length: 14 residues. CDR3 DNA sequence: TGTGCCAGCAGCTTGGGCGGGAGTATAAATGAGCAGTTCTTC. This codes for CASSLGGSINEQFF.